What follows is one T cell receptor (beta chain) and its context. Its cognate antigen is unknown. Germline V gene data show CDR1 as SGHTA and CDR2 as FQGNSA. The CDR3 has 13 amino acids. Deletions cut 5 bases from V and 1 base from J, with 8 bases between. Generated by immunoSEQ multiplex PCR, the TCRdb table keeps only in-frame clones and is missing some. The top ten hold less than 2% of the sample, which has 49,000 or so clones, about three quarters seen once. Time point in this sample: week 5, during vaccination. Topical imiquimod accompanied each vaccine dose, which consisted of 300 ug of mutant IDH1 20-mer peptide. The entry originates in a study of a mutant IDH1 vaccine in newly diagnosed glioma. Study details: Vaccination followed radiotherapy alone by 4-6 weeks, or accompanied temozolomide cycles. Therapy received beforehand was radiotherapy, temozolomide, or both, with most patients given both.

Sequenced material: PBMCs, taken from a glioma patient whose treatment included an IDH1 peptide vaccine. The chain is built from TRBV7-2 and TRBJ1-1; D gene unclear. The sequence was obtained from a woman aged 35 to 49 with glioma. The CDR3 DNA is TGTGCCAGCAGCCCGAGACAGAACACTGAAGCTTTCTTT. Protein: CASSPRQNTEAFF.